This entry concerns a single TCR beta chain. Specified time point: new active TB diagnosis, blood taken before or within 7 days of starting treatment. Profiled with immunoSEQ multiplex PCR; TCRdb holds only in-frame clones, not every one. The sample lists some 34,000 clones; 70% to 90% were seen once. The sample belongs to a study of T cells in tuberculosis. The origin of this receptor is an adult with tuberculosis. This material consisted of PBMCs, taken at tuberculosis diagnosis.

Here the CDR3 DNA reads TGCGCCAGCAGGACAGGGGTGAGCACAGATACGCAGTATTTT. It translates to CASRTGVSTDTQYF. The V gene is TRBV5-1, the J gene TRBJ2-3, with TRBD1 identical over 8 bases. This CDR3 contains 14 residues. Trimming cost V 5 bases and J 0 bases; bases outside gene matches: 2. CDR1 SGHRS and CDR2 YFSETQ come from the germline V gene.